This record concerns one TCR beta chain sequence. Primers: 60 Vbeta forward and 13 Jbeta reverse. Here immunoSEQ multiplex PCR was the method, and the copy in TCRdb shows in-frame clones only, minus some. The top ten clones hold more than 3% of a sample with around 92,000 clones, around 81% of them seen once. The CDR3 length is 14 residues. CDR1 and CDR2 (germline): SGHRS, YFSETQ. The V gene lost 2 bases and the J gene lost 3 bases, with 12 bases spanning the gap. This record comes from a study of cytomegalovirus exposure and HLA in healthy donors. The V call is TRBV5-1, the J call TRBJ2-7, with D possibly matching TRBD2 (6 bases). The sequence came from a female donor in good health and CMV-seropositive. The sequenced material came from PBMCs. CDR3 sequence: CASSFGSRDYEQYF. The CDR3 nucleotides read TGCGCCAGCAGCTTCGGGAGTAGGGACTACGAGCAGTACTTC.